These 16 T cell receptor beta chains share one sample of origin, sequenced in a study of blood T cell repertoires in COVID-19. Using immunoSEQ multiplex PCR, the repertoire was profiled, and TCRdb retains in-frame clones only, with some absent. Here the sample spans 90,000 to 110,000 clones, roughly 75% being singletons. Sequenced material: peripheral blood. Receptor source: a human donor in a cohort sampled during active or convalescent COVID-19.

The chain couples TRBV9 to TRBJ2-7; 8 bases line up with TRBD1. The CDR3 runs 15 residues. V lost 3 bases and J lost 0; bases outside the gene matches: 5. CDR1 and CDR2 (germline): SGDLS, YYNGEE. The CDR3 bases are TGTGCCAGCAGCGCCGGGGACAGGTACTCCTACGAGCAGTACTTC. As protein: CASSAGDRYSYEQYF.

This chain joins TRBV19 and TRBJ2-1; 13 nucleotides agree with TRBD2. The germline CDR1 and CDR2 sequences are LNHDA and SQIVND (reference sequence). The J segment lost 8 bases and the V segment lost 5 bases, leaving 6 bases of the junction unmatched. CDR3 length: 15 residues. The CDR3 reads CASSSRTSGRDEQFF. CDR3 in DNA: TGTGCCAGTAGTTCCCGAACTAGCGGGAGGGATGAGCAGTTCTTC. Full variable domain (missing parts from reference TRBV19 and TRBJ2-1): DGGITQSPKYLFRKEGQNVTLSCEQNLNHDAMYWYRQDPGQGLRLIYYSQIVNDFQKGDIAEGYSVSREKKESFPLTVTSAQKNPTAFYLCASSSRTSGRDEQFFGPGTRLTVL.

The V call is TRBV7-2, the J call TRBJ2-7; D is perhaps TRBD2 (6 bases). Trimming removed 0 bases from V and 2 bases from J, with 11 bases in between. Germline assignment: CDR1 SGHTA and CDR2 FQGNSA. This CDR3 contains 15 residues. CDR3 sequence (DNA): TGTGCCAGCAGCTTAGCGGCTAGCGACCCCTACGAGCAGTACTTC. This gives the protein CASSLAASDPYEQYF.

This sequence joins TRBV7-9 and TRBJ2-7; D ambiguous. The germline gives CDR1 SEHNR, CDR2 FQNEAQ (reference sequence). The CDR3 contains 16 residues. The V gene lost 1 base and the J gene lost 1 base, with 14 bases spanning the gap. CDR3 sequence: CASSLVVSYQSYEQYF. The CDR3 DNA reads as TGTGCCAGCAGCTTAGTGGTCAGTTATCAATCCTACGAGCAGTACTTC.

V and J are TRBV5-1 and TRBJ1-1; unclear D gene. CDR1 is SGHRS and CDR2 is YFSETQ in the germline V gene. The CDR3 runs 14 residues. V was trimmed by 0 bases and J by 1 base, leaving 7 bases between them. The CDR3 coding sequence is TGCGCCAGCAGCTTGGCCGTCGGGAACACTGAAGCTTTCTTT. Translated, it gives CASSLAVGNTEAFF.

This clone was seen a single time. V gene TRBV10-3 combines with J gene TRBJ2-5; 7 nucleotides match TRBD2. J lost 3 bases, V lost 0 bases, and 19 bases had no gene match. The CDR3 extends over 20 amino acids. From germline, CDR1 is ENHRY and CDR2 SYGVKD. The CDR3 coding sequence is TGTGCCATCAGTGAGTCGTTATCTATACGCGGGCCTAGCGGAAAAGAGACCCAGTACTTC. Amino acid sequence: CAISESLSIRGPSGKETQYF.

The V and J genes are TRBV29-1 and TRBJ1-1, with a possible D match to TRBD1 (6 bases). The germline V and J ends were trimmed by 1 base and 5 bases, with 14 bases remaining between them. The CDR3 totals 14 residues. Germline V CDR1 and CDR2: SQVTM, ANQGSEA. CDR3 DNA: TGCAGCGTTGAAGGGGTCAGGGGACCGACTGAAGCTTTCTTT. It specifies CSVEGVRGPTEAFF.

This clone showed up just a few times. CDR3 protein: CASSYSMTGNTIYF. The CDR3, as DNA: TGTGCCAGCAGTTACTCGATGACAGGAAACACCATATATTTT. The V and J genes are TRBV6-5 and TRBJ1-3; D gene uncertain. This CDR3 is 14 amino acids long. Trimming took 0 bases from V and 4 from J, leaving 7 bases between them. Germline V gene data show CDR1 as MNHEY and CDR2 as SVGAGI.

This clone has a handful of counts. The V call is TRBV6-5, the J call TRBJ1-6; the D gene is possibly TRBD1 (5 bases). The germline CDR1 and CDR2 sequences are MNHEY and SVGAGI. The germline V and J ends were trimmed by 6 bases and 8 bases, with 14 bases remaining between them. This CDR3 comprises 14 residues. In nucleotides, the CDR3 is TGTGCCAGCAGATCAGGGACTTCCCATTCACCCCTCCACTTT. It encodes CASRSGTSHSPLHF.

The gene calls are TRBV4-3 and TRBJ2-2; D remains ambiguous. The CDR3 extends over 17 amino acids. The ends were cut back, 2 bases at V and 3 bases at J, with 16 bases in the middle. CDR1 is LGHNA, CDR2 YSLEER, per germline. As DNA, the CDR3 is TGCGCCAGCAGCCAACTCAGGTCGTATCAAGACACCGGGGAGCTGTTTTTT. The encoded protein is CASSQLRSYQDTGELFF.

Judged by abundance, this clone is medium-sized. This chain joins TRBV4-2 and TRBJ2-3, with 11 positions matching TRBD2. Germline V gene data show CDR1 as LGHNA and CDR2 as YNFKEQ. The CDR3 covers 19 residues. With 2 bases clipped from V and 2 bases from J, the junction kept 12 bases outside the gene matches. CDR3 in amino acids: CASSQTLTVAGGPTDTQYF. The CDR3 DNA sequence: TGTGCCAGCAGCCAAACACTTACCGTAGCGGGAGGGCCCACAGATACGCAGTATTTT.

The J gene is TRBJ1-1, the V gene TRBV6-5, with D tentatively TRBD1 (5 bases). Germline V lookup: CDR1 MNHEY, CDR2 SVGAGI. V gave up 8 bases and J gave up 0 bases, with 13 bases separating them. The CDR3 runs to 14 residues. The CDR3 DNA sequence: TGTGCCAGCTTTGGCAGGGTAATGAACACTGAAGCTTTCTTT. Its protein is CASFGRVMNTEAFF.

The chain carries TRBV28 and TRBJ2-5; 7 nucleotides line up with TRBD2. The germline V gene has CDR1 MDHEN and CDR2 SYDVKM. V was pared by 4 bases and J by 4 bases, with 9 bases of the junction left unmatched. The CDR3 is made up of 15 amino acids. The CDR3 DNA reads TGTGCCAGCAGTTGGGGGAGGGCCTGGCGAGAGACCCAGTACTTC. It translates to CASSWGRAWRETQYF. The full variable domain, with the rest looked up from reference TRBV28 and TRBJ2-5, is DVKVTQSSRYLVKRTGEKVFLECVQDMDHENMFWYRQDPGLGLRLIYFSYDVKMKEKGDIPEGYSVSREKKERFSLILESASTNQTSMYLCASSWGRAWRETQYFGPGTRLLVL.

The chain links TRBV11-2 to TRBJ1-3, with unresolved D. Germline assignment: CDR1 SGHAT and CDR2 FQNNGV. V was pared by 2 bases and J by 0 bases, with 5 bases between. The length of the CDR3 is 14 residues. The DNA of the CDR3 is TGTGCCAGCAGCTTATATATCTCTGGAAACACCATATATTTT. Translation: CASSLYISGNTIYF.

In its sample, this clone was seen a few times. This rearrangement joins TRBV6-7 to TRBJ2-1, with 10 bases that match TRBD2. TRBV6-7 is recorded as an ORF, its role being uncertain. The CDR3 runs 15 residues. J was trimmed by 6 bases and V by 6 bases; bases with no gene match: 8. The CDR3 DNA follows: TGTGCCAGCAGCCTTAGCGGGGGGTTACCCAATGAGCAGTTCTTC. It translates to CASSLSGGLPNEQFF.

The chain couples TRBV5-1 to TRBJ1-1, with D hard to call. Per germline, CDR1 SGHRS and CDR2 YFSETQ. Trimming cost V 0 bases and J 1 base, with 10 bases left between them. This CDR3 region has 15 residues. The CDR3 DNA reads as TGCGCCAGCAGCTTGGGTGCCAGTGGGAACACTGAAGCTTTCTTT. Translated: CASSLGASGNTEAFF.